This T cell receptor (beta chain) was captured by sequencing in a study of blood T cell repertoires in COVID-19. Across the study: Sites across the United States, Italy and Spain contributed samples from acute and convalescent COVID-19. Sources were T cells, B-cell-depleted T cells, or PBMCs; the material itself was cDNA or gDNA.

The repertoire was sequenced with immunoSEQ multiplex PCR; TCRdb's copy has only in-frame clones and lacks some. The sample carries fewer than 350,000 clones, approximately 90% recorded once. Assignments of participants to cohorts depended upon their own reported clinical history. Those designated as exposed participants met a COVID-19 case within 2 weeks before study entry. The CDR3 runs 18 residues. V was pared by 5 bases and J by 2 bases, with 18 bases of the junction left unmatched. CDR1 MNHEY and CDR2 SVGEGT come from the germline V gene. V gene TRBV6-2 or TRBV6-3 combines with J gene TRBJ2-7, with 7 bases fitting TRBD2. This receptor was obtained from a man aged 35-49 years who had been exposed to COVID-19. Material: PBMCs or T cells enriched from blood (not recorded which). The CDR3, as DNA: TGTGCCAGCAGTCAATCCAGGACTAGACCATACCTCACCTACGAGCAGTACTTC. Its protein product is CASSQSRTRPYLTYEQYF.